This passage covers 22 T cell receptor beta chains from one sample sequenced in a study of T cell responses to AZD1222 COVID-19 vaccine. The protocol was immunoSEQ multiplex PCR, while the TCRdb copy is restricted to in-frame clones and leaves out a portion. Seen here are 20,000 to 30,000 clones, around 90% observed once, and the top ten hold approximately 2.6%. Sample: peripheral blood, taken 28 days after the second AZD1222 dose. The receptors here all came from an adult who received the AZD1222 COVID-19 vaccine.

The chain couples TRBV19 to TRBJ1-5, with D tentatively TRBD1 (5 bases). V lost 3 bases to trimming and J lost 3 bases, with 12 bases between them. The CDR3 totals 15 residues. Germline values: CDR1 LNHDA, CDR2 SQIVND (reference sequence). The CDR3 coding sequence is TGTGCCAGTAGTATTTCCAGGGTGATCAATCAGCCCCAGCATTTT. It yields the protein CASSISRVINQPQHF.

This clone was picked up one time. The V call is TRBV7-2, the J call TRBJ2-1, with TRBD2 as a possible D gene (6 bases). Trimming took 5 bases from V and 5 from J, leaving 19 bases between them. The CDR3 is 16 amino acids. Per the germline V gene, CDR1 is SGHTA and CDR2 is FQGNSA. The CDR3 region is CASSPLGQRVNNEQFF. The CDR3 region has the DNA TGTGCCAGCAGCCCCCTGGGTCAGCGGGTGAACAATGAGCAGTTCTTC. Based on the CDR3 plus reference TRBV7-2 and TRBJ2-1, the full variable domain is GAGVSQSPSNKVTEKGKDVELRCDPISGHTALYWYRQSLGQGLEFLIYFQGNSAPDKSGLPSDRFSAERTGGSVSTLTIQRTQQEDSAVYLCASSPLGQRVNNEQFFGPGTRLTVL.

This clone was seen only once. The chain carries TRBV9 and TRBJ1-2, with 10 bases identical to TRBD1. The CDR3 is made up of 15 amino acids. V shed 4 bases and J 5 bases; nucleotides not matched to a gene: 8. Looked up from germline, CDR1 is SGDLS and CDR2 is YYNGEE. CDR3 DNA sequence: TGTGCCAGCAGCACCGTCGGGACAGGGGTTTATGGCTACACCTTC. It yields the protein CASSTVGTGVYGYTF.

The CDR3 bases are TGTGCCAGCAGCTTAGGGCAGGGGGCCTATGAGCAGTTCTTC. Protein: CASSLGQGAYEQFF. The chain couples TRBV11-2 to TRBJ2-1; 8 bases agree with TRBD1. The junction had 4 bases not matched to a gene; V was cut back by 1 base and J by 8 bases. CDR1 is SGHAT and CDR2 is FQNNGV in the germline V gene. The CDR3 runs to 14 residues.

This clone turned up a few times. The chain joins TRBV7-8 to TRBJ1-4; D remains ambiguous. CDR1 is SGHVS, CDR2 FQNEAQ, per germline. The CDR3 has 15 amino acids. Trimming pared 1 base from V and 0 bases from J, leaving 6 bases between. CDR3 sequence reads: CASSLGAATNEKLFF. The CDR3 DNA reads as TGTGCCAGCAGCTTAGGGGCAGCAACTAATGAAAAACTGTTTTTT.

Only a few counts were recorded for this clone. The chain is built from TRBV5-1 and TRBJ1-3; D gene ambiguous. V was clipped by 4 bases and J by 0 bases, with 8 bases between them. The CDR3 has 14 residues. The germline CDR1 and CDR2 sequences are SGHRS and YFSETQ. CDR3 region: CASSRGPSGNTIYF. The CDR3 nucleotides are TGCGCCAGCAGCCGAGGGCCCTCTGGAAACACCATATATTTT.

The chain is built from TRBV7-9 and TRBJ2-5; D gene uncertain. The CDR3 totals 12 residues. Germline loops: CDR1 SEHNR, CDR2 FQNEAQ (reference sequence). Trimming left V 3 bases short and J 4 bases short, with 6 bases between. CDR3 region: CASSFYGETQYF. The CDR3 DNA reads as TGTGCCAGCAGCTTTTATGGAGAGACCCAGTACTTC.

The V call is TRBV5-1, the J call TRBJ1-4, with no clear D. This CDR3 is 13 amino acids long. Trimming took off 0 bases at V and 7 bases at J, with 7 bases between the two ends. In germline, CDR1 is SGHRS, CDR2 YFSETQ. DNA for the CDR3: TGCGCCAGCAGCTTGGGGACGGCTGAAAAACTGTTTTTT. Its translation is CASSLGTAEKLFF.

The rearrangement joins TRBV2 to TRBJ2-7, with a tentative D call TRBD2 (5 bases). The CDR3 is 14 amino acids. Germline V gene lookup returns CDR1 SNHLY and CDR2 FYNNEI. Trimming removed 8 bases from V and 4 bases from J, with 18 bases in between. For the CDR3, the DNA is TGTGCCAGCCGGTGGGAGCAGGTGACGTACGAGCAGTACTTC. It yields the protein CASRWEQVTYEQYF.

Judged by abundance, this clone is medium-sized. This chain connects TRBV15 to TRBJ2-7, with 10 nucleotides matching TRBD1. The CDR3 is 15 amino acids. Trimming removed 3 bases from V and 6 bases from J; junction bases left unmatched: 8. The germline gives CDR1 LNHNV, CDR2 YYDKDF (reference sequence). The CDR3 reads CATSSPGQGLLEQYF. The CDR3 DNA reads TGTGCCACCAGCAGCCCGGGACAGGGGCTTCTCGAGCAGTACTTC.

This clone showed up just a few times. The chain recombines TRBV5-1 with TRBJ1-2; a weak D match, TRBD1 (5 bases). The CDR3 totals 14 residues. V was pared by 3 bases and J by 7 bases, with 16 bases between. Germline CDR1 reads SGHRS; CDR2 reads YFSETQ. The CDR3 sequence is CASSYLGDSVGYTF. The CDR3 DNA reads TGCGCCAGCAGCTATCTTGGAGACAGTGTTGGCTACACCTTC.

This rearrangement joins TRBV5-4 to TRBJ1-1; 9 bases line up with TRBD1. The junction had 5 bases not matched to a gene; V was cut back by 4 bases and J by 4 bases. The CDR3 spans 14 residues. CDR1 is SGHNT and CDR2 is YYREEE in the germline V gene (reference sequence). CDR3 sequence: CASSAGTGSTEAFF. Here the CDR3 DNA reads TGTGCCAGCAGCGCCGGGACAGGGAGCACTGAAGCTTTCTTT.

The chain couples TRBV28 to TRBJ1-4, with D hard to call. Germline V gene sequence: CDR1 MDHEN, CDR2 SYDVKM. The CDR3 loop spans 13 amino acids. V was trimmed by 6 bases and J by 5 bases, leaving 10 bases between them. CDR3 sequence reads: CASRNPGNEKLFF. In DNA form, the CDR3 reads TGTGCCAGCAGGAATCCGGGCAATGAAAAACTGTTTTTT.

The CDR3 DNA reads as TGTGCCAGCAGCTCCGGACTTAGCAATCAGCCCCAGCATTTT. This codes for CASSSGLSNQPQHF. V is TRBV5-8 and J is TRBJ1-5, with D hard to call. The CDR3 is 14 residues long. V was cut by 3 bases and J by 0 bases, with 7 bases left in between. The germline CDR1 and CDR2 sequences are SGHTS and YDEGEE.

J is TRBJ1-2 and V is TRBV7-9; no clear D. Germline V gives CDR1 SEHNR, CDR2 FQNEAQ (reference sequence). There are 12 residues in the CDR3. V lost 0 bases, J lost 5 bases, and 4 bases lay in between. CDR3 protein: CASSLAEYGYTF. CDR3 nucleotide sequence: TGTGCCAGCAGCTTAGCTGAGTATGGCTACACCTTC.

This chain links TRBV5-1 with TRBJ2-1; 8 bases are shared with TRBD1. Germline V gene data show CDR1 as SGHRS and CDR2 as YFSETQ. Losses at the gene ends were 3 bases for V and 6 bases for J; bases not matched to a gene: 8. The CDR3 contains 15 residues. CDR3 coding DNA: TGCGCCAGCAGCTCCGCCTTCGACAGGGGCAATGAGCAGTTCTTC. This encodes CASSSAFDRGNEQFF. Filled out from reference TRBV5-1 and TRBJ2-1, the complete variable domain reads KAGVTQTPRYLIKTRGQQVTLSCSPISGHRSVSWYQQTPGQGLQFLFEYFSETQRNKGNFPGRFSGRQFSNSRSEMNVSTLELGDSALYLCASSSAFDRGNEQFFGPGTRLTVL.

The chain uses TRBV10-2 and TRBJ2-7; 8 bases map to TRBD2. Germline V gives CDR1 WSHSY, CDR2 SAAADI. Trimming took 4 bases from V and 5 from J; bases not matched to a gene: 7. The CDR3 runs 14 residues. For the CDR3, the DNA is TGCGCCAGCAGTGTAGTTAGCGGGGCCCACGAGCAGTACTTC. It codes for CASSVVSGAHEQYF.

The chain recombines TRBV5-5 with TRBJ2-3, with 10 positions matching TRBD2. Germline V CDR1 and CDR2: SGHKS, YYEKEE (reference sequence). The CDR3 length is 15 residues. V trimming: 5 bases; J trimming: 2 bases; junction bases outside the gene matches: 5. In nucleotides, the CDR3 is TGTGCCAGCAGGCAAACTAGCGGGGACACAGATACGCAGTATTTT. It translates to CASRQTSGDTDTQYF.

The CDR3 DNA follows: TGTGCCAGCAGTCAACAGGAAATTAGTGGCTACACCTTC. This codes for CASSQQEISGYTF. The rearrangement links TRBV6-6 to TRBJ1-2; the D gene is possibly TRBD1 (5 bases). The length of the CDR3 is 13 residues. Germline V gene lookup returns CDR1 MNHNY and CDR2 SVGAGI (reference sequence). Trimming pared 5 bases from V and 7 bases from J, leaving 14 bases between.

This chain joins TRBV16 and TRBJ1-2; tentative D call: TRBD1 (5 bases). The CDR3 runs 13 residues. Trimming shortened V by 5 bases and J by 4 bases, and 11 bases separated the two germline ends. Germline V gene sequence: CDR1 KGHSY, CDR2 FQNENV. The CDR3 DNA follows: TGTGCCAGCAGCACCGACAGTTTCTATGGCTACACCTTC. Its translation: CASSTDSFYGYTF.

CDR3 bases: TGCGCCAGCAGCCAAGAGCCAGGGCGGACTGAAGCTTTCTTT. It encodes CASSQEPGRTEAFF. This chain uses TRBV4-3 with TRBJ1-1; D perhaps matches TRBD1 (5 bases). The germline CDR1 and CDR2 sequences are LGHNA and YSLEER. V shed 0 bases and J shed 5 bases, with 10 bases lying between them. CDR3 size: 14 residues.

J is TRBJ1-1 and V is TRBV24-1; the D is unclear. The V and J ends lost 4 bases and 2 bases respectively, with 7 bases between them. Germline V gene data show CDR1 as KGHDR and CDR2 as SFDVKD. The CDR3 spans 13 residues. CDR3 amino acids: CATSDSQNTEAFF. CDR3 DNA: TGTGCCACCAGTGACTCACAAAACACTGAAGCTTTCTTT.